The T cell receptor beta chain described here comes from a study of spatial heterogeneity in lung cancer. Time point meaning: sample taken at primary tumor resection. Sequencing was performed on whole RNA extracted from tumor and nontumor lung tissue, or from frozen PBMC, and the material was left unsorted. This clonotype was detected many times. This beta chain is off target for a library built for alpha chains, so its abundance means little. The V segment lost 5 bases and the J segment 3 bases; nucleotides outside the gene matches: 7. CDR3 length: 15 residues. Germline lookup yields CDR1 MNHEY and CDR2 SVGEGT. A unique molecular identifier was attached to every TCR cDNA molecule. One entry per CDR3 protein, called by TCRdb with MiXCR from the 5' RACE reads. The sample carries about 11,000 distinct CDR3 sequences, roughly 4% recorded once.

The clonotype comes from a female donor with early-stage non-small cell lung cancer. This chain uses TRBV6-2 or TRBV6-3 with TRBJ2-3; 8 bases fit TRBD1. The material was PBMCs, obtained at surgery. DNA of the CDR3: TGTGCCAGCAGTCCCGGACAGGGCTCAACAGATACGCAGTATTTT. Its protein product is CASSPGQGSTDTQYF.